The clone carrying this T cell receptor beta chain was observed once. Germline-derived CDR1 and CDR2 are SEHNR and FQNEAQ (reference sequence). V was trimmed by 6 bases and J by 2 bases, leaving 17 bases between them. CDR3 length: 16 residues. These data come from a study of T cell responses to AZD1222 COVID-19 vaccine. Libraries were prepared by immunoSEQ multiplex PCR; TCRdb keeps only in-frame clonotypes and omits some of them. The table includes 55,000 to 90,000 clones, 84% detected once. The TCR comes from an adult in good health. The sequencing here drew on peripheral blood, taken on day 0 of AZD1222 vaccination. This chain connects TRBV7-9 to TRBJ2-1; D perhaps matches TRBD1 (6 bases). CDR3 sequence: CASSGGGWGTYNEQFF. As DNA, the CDR3 is TGTGCCAGCAGTGGTGGGGGCTGGGGAACCTACAATGAGCAGTTCTTC. Filled out from reference TRBV7-9 and TRBJ2-1, the complete variable domain reads DTGVSQNPRHKITKRGQNVTFRCDPISEHNRLYWYRQTLGQGPEFLTYFQNEAQLEKSRLLSDRFSAERPKGSFSTLEIQRTEQGDSAMYLCASSGGGWGTYNEQFFGPGTRLTVL.